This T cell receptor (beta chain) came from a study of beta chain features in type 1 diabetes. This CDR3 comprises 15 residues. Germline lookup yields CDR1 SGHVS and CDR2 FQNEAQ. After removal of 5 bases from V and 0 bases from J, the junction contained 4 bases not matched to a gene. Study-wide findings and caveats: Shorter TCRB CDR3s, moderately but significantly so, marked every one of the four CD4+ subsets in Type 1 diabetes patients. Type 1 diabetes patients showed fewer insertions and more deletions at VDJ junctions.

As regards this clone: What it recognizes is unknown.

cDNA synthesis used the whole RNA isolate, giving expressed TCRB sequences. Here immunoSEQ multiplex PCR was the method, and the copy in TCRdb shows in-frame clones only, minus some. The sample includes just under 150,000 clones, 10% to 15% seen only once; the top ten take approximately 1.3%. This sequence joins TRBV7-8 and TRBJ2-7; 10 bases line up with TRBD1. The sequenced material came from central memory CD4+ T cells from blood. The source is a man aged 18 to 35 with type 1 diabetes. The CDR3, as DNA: TGTGCCAGCAGCGTCCGGGACAGGGGCTCCTACGAGCAGTACTTC. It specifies CASSVRDRGSYEQYF.